The text below deals with one TCR beta chain. Clones were read by immunoSEQ multiplex PCR, and TCRdb kept only the in-frame ones, dropping some. The sample shows 300,000 to 400,000 clones, approximately 89% of them seen only once. This CDR3 region has 12 residues. Germline loops: CDR1 MNHEY, CDR2 SMNVEV (reference sequence). V dropped 7 bases and J dropped 4 bases, with 7 bases sitting between them. The data are from a study of blood T cell repertoires in COVID-19. At the level of the study: Acute and convalescent COVID-19 samples came from the United States, Italy and Spain. PBMCs, B-cell-depleted T cells, or T cells were the source of the cDNA or gDNA that made up the material.

One Seattle source followed patients from active infection through their disease course. The sequenced sample was peripheral blood. The origin of this receptor is a woman aged 25 to 39 with COVID-19, enrolled during active disease. The rearrangement links TRBV27 to TRBJ2-2; D is unclear. CDR3 DNA sequence: TGTGCCAGCATGAGAGGCACCGGGGAGCTGTTTTTT. Encoded protein: CASMRGTGELFF.